This entry lists 30 T cell receptor beta chains sequenced from one sample in a study of cytomegalovirus exposure and HLA in healthy donors. The primer mix had 60 Vbeta and 13 Jbeta primers. Produced via immunoSEQ multiplex PCR; TCRdb's table is partial and in-frame only. The sample has over 150,000 clones, over 75% seen once; the top ten hold 5.6%. Sequencing was done on a sample of PBMCs. These receptors were collected from a woman aged 40 to 50 in good health and CMV-seropositive.

V and J are TRBV6-5 and TRBJ1-2; 8 bases line up with TRBD1. V lost 0 bases and J lost 8; bases outside the gene matches: 5. Germline loops: CDR1 MNHEY, CDR2 SVGAGI. The CDR3 is 14 amino acids. The CDR3 DNA sequence: TGTGCCAGCAGTTACTCGCAGGGGGCGAGAGGCTACACCTTC. It encodes CASSYSQGARGYTF.

A few counts support this clone. The chain joins TRBV27 to TRBJ1-1; D uncertain. Germline values: CDR1 MNHEY, CDR2 SMNVEV (reference sequence). The CDR3 sequence is 13 residues long. V was clipped by 3 bases and J by 1 base, with 6 bases between them. CDR3 bases: TGTGCCAGCAGTTTGGGCAGGAACACTGAAGCTTTCTTT. It encodes CASSLGRNTEAFF.

This chain connects TRBV7-6 to TRBJ2-1; 11 bases fit TRBD2. The germline V gene encodes CDR1 SGHVS and CDR2 FNYEAQ. V lost 3 bases and J lost 1; bases outside the gene matches: 2. The CDR3 contains 16 residues. The CDR3 sequence: CASSLGLADSYNEQFF. Written as DNA, the CDR3 is TGTGCCAGCAGCTTGGGACTAGCGGATTCCTACAATGAGCAGTTCTTC.

The chain joins TRBV7-3 to TRBJ2-1, with unresolved D. V was cut by 5 bases and J by 9 bases, with 14 bases left in between. Germline V gene data show CDR1 as SGHTA and CDR2 as FQGTGA. This CDR3 has 13 amino acids. DNA of the CDR3: TGTGCCAGCAGCACACCGCCTCGGAGTGAGCAGTTCTTC. Its protein product is CASSTPPRSEQFF.

The chain employs TRBV5-4 and TRBJ2-2; D is possibly TRBD2 (6 bases). The length of the CDR3 is 14 residues. The germline V and J ends were trimmed by 4 bases and 2 bases, with 9 bases remaining between them. The germline CDR1 and CDR2 sequences are SGHNT and YYREEE (reference sequence). The CDR3 reads CASSGTLNTGELFF. The DNA for the CDR3 is TGTGCCAGCAGCGGGACTCTTAACACCGGGGAGCTGTTTTTT.

The rearrangement links TRBV10-2 to TRBJ2-2, with 7 bases that match TRBD2. Germline-derived CDR1 and CDR2 are WSHSY and SAAADI. V was pared by 5 bases and J by 1 base, with 4 bases of the junction left unmatched. The CDR3 is 15 amino acids. This chain's CDR3 is CASSRSGMNTGELFF. The CDR3 DNA follows: TGCGCCAGCAGTCGGAGCGGGATGAACACCGGGGAGCTGTTTTTT.

The chain combines TRBV5-1 with TRBJ2-2; D might be TRBD2 (6 bases). The germline V gene encodes CDR1 SGHRS and CDR2 YFSETQ. Trimming removed 0 bases from V and 5 bases from J, with 14 bases in between. This CDR3 spans 16 amino acids. The CDR3 DNA reads as TGCGCCAGCAGCTTGGCCCCGACGGGAGTAACCGGGGAGCTGTTTTTT. Translated: CASSLAPTGVTGELFF.

DNA of the CDR3: TGTGCCATCAGTGGCAGGCCGGGGACTAGCGGGAGAAGCACAGATACGCAGTATTTT. It encodes CAISGRPGTSGRSTDTQYF. The chain recombines TRBV10-3 with TRBJ2-3; TRBD2 matches at 14 bases. Per the germline V gene, CDR1 is ENHRY and CDR2 is SYGVKD. The CDR3 extends over 19 amino acids. Trimming removed 4 bases from V and 0 bases from J; junction bases left unmatched: 9.

This clone was observed once. The V and J genes are TRBV6-1 and TRBJ2-3, with TRBD2 matching over 7 bases. The germline CDR1 and CDR2 sequences are MNHNS and SASEGT. Trimming removed 6 bases from V and 3 bases from J; junction bases left unmatched: 9. CDR3 length: 15 amino acids. CDR3 coding DNA: TGTGCCAGCAGGGCCGACGGCGGGAGAACAGATACGCAGTATTTT. This codes for CASRADGGRTDTQYF.

About this clone itself: The junction departs from the called germline gene at one end, perhaps through a read error. This chain joins TRBV19 and TRBJ2-3, with TRBD2 as a possible D gene (6 bases). Germline assignment: CDR1 LNHDA and CDR2 SQIVND (reference sequence). The CDR3 is 15 amino acids. The CDR3 region is CASRIGAGPRVTQYF. CDR3 DNA: TGTGCCAGTAGAATAGGGGCGGGACCGCGGGTTACGCAGTATTTT. Using reference TRBV19 and TRBJ2-3 for the parts outside the CDR3, the full variable domain is DGGITQSPKYLFRKEGQNVTLSCEQNLNHDAMYWYRQDPGQGLRLIYYSQIVNDFQKGDIAEGYSVSREKKESFPLTVTSAQKNPTAFYLCASRIGAGPRVTQYFGPGTRLTVL.

This clone has only a few counts. The rearrangement uses TRBV2 and TRBJ2-7; 16 positions match TRBD2. The V and J ends lost 3 bases and 4 bases, in that order; junction bases with no gene match: 12. The V gene's germline CDR1 is SNHLY and CDR2 FYNNEI. The CDR3 has 19 amino acids. The CDR3 DNA reads TGTGCCAGCAGTGAGCCACCGGGACTAGCGGGAGGGCTAAGGTACGAGCAGTACTTC. Protein product: CASSEPPGLAGGLRYEQYF.

The chain carries TRBV7-6 and TRBJ2-5; 8 bases agree with TRBD2. Germline V gene sequence: CDR1 SGHVS, CDR2 FNYEAQ. The J segment lost 2 bases and the V segment lost 1 base, leaving 3 bases of the junction unmatched. There are 15 residues in the CDR3. The CDR3 sequence: CASSLVAGLQETQYF. For the CDR3, the DNA is TGTGCCAGCAGCTTAGTAGCGGGGCTACAAGAGACCCAGTACTTC.

The chain uses TRBV6-6 and TRBJ1-6, with TRBD1 identical over 7 bases. Looked up from germline, CDR1 is MNHNY and CDR2 is SVGAGI (reference sequence). This CDR3 is 15 amino acids long. V lost 6 bases, J lost 5 bases, and 7 bases stayed unmatched. The CDR3 DNA reads as TGTGCCAGCAGCCGTATCGGACAGGATAATTCACCCCTCCACTTT. Protein product: CASSRIGQDNSPLHF.

V and J are TRBV5-4 and TRBJ2-3, with TRBD2 identical over 9 bases. Germline CDR1 SGHNT, CDR2 YYREEE (reference sequence). CDR3 size: 16 residues. V was pared by 0 bases and J by 6 bases, with 8 bases of the junction left unmatched. In DNA form, the CDR3 reads TGTGCCAGCAGCTTGGGTTTGCGGGAGGGCGGCGATACGCAGTATTTT. Amino acids: CASSLGLREGGDTQYF.

In its sample, this clone was seen once. This chain uses TRBV19 with TRBJ2-6; the match to TRBD2 covers 13 bases. CDR3 length: 20 amino acids. CDR1 LNHDA and CDR2 SQIVND come from the germline V gene (reference sequence). J gave up 3 bases and V 6 bases, and 14 bases lay outside the gene matches. For the CDR3, the DNA is TGTGCCAGTAGCCTTTTACTCGCCGGGACTAGCGGGAATGGGGCCAACGTCCTGACTTTC. This encodes CASSLLLAGTSGNGANVLTF.

CDR3 bases: TGTGCCAGTAGTATAGCTGGGCCATACAATGAGCAGTTCTTC. It is translated as CASSIAGPYNEQFF. The chain joins TRBV19 to TRBJ2-1; D gene uncertain. V dropped 1 base and J dropped 4 bases, with 8 bases sitting between them. The CDR3 length is 14 residues. CDR1 LNHDA and CDR2 SQIVND come from the germline V gene (reference sequence).

The chain couples TRBV28 to TRBJ1-5; the match to TRBD1 covers 8 bases. V gave up 2 bases and J gave up 5 bases; unmatched junction bases: 11. Germline V gives CDR1 MDHEN, CDR2 SYDVKM. The length of the CDR3 is 17 residues. CDR3 nucleotides: TGTGCCAGCAGTTTAGGAACAGGGGGGTTCTCCTATCAGCCCCAGCATTTT. This sequence encodes CASSLGTGGFSYQPQHF.

The chain has TRBV7-3 and TRBJ2-5; 7 bases fit TRBD2. CDR1 and CDR2 from the germline V gene are SGHTA and FQGTGA. After removal of 0 bases from V and 7 bases from J, the junction contained 11 bases not matched to a gene. The CDR3 sequence is 16 residues long. CDR3 nucleotide sequence: TGTGCCAGCAGCTTAACGGGAAGCGGGGCCCTAAGGACCCAGTACTTC. It is translated as CASSLTGSGALRTQYF.

The genes are TRBV19 and TRBJ2-1, with a weak D call TRBD2 (6 bases). Germline V gene data show CDR1 as LNHDA and CDR2 as SQIVND (reference sequence). Between the trimmed V and J ends, which lost 5 bases and 11 bases, there was a span of 16 bases. This CDR3 spans 13 amino acids. The CDR3, as DNA: TGTGCCAGTAGTCCTCACCCACGGGAGCAGCAGTTCTTC. Translation: CASSPHPREQQFF. Looking up the rest from reference TRBV19 and TRBJ2-1 gives the full variable domain: DGGITQSPKYLFRKEGQNVTLSCEQNLNHDAMYWYRQDPGQGLRLIYYSQIVNDFQKGDIAEGYSVSREKKESFPLTVTSAQKNPTAFYLCASSPHPREQQFFGPGTRLTVL.

As for this clone: The same CDR3 is also encoded by other DNA sequences in this sample. The chain joins TRBV27 to TRBJ1-5; 8 bases fit TRBD1. Looked up from germline, CDR1 is MNHEY and CDR2 is SMNVEV (reference sequence). J gave up 2 bases and V 5 bases, and 2 bases lay outside the gene matches. The CDR3 sequence is 14 residues long. The CDR3 is CASSTTGGNQPQHF. The DNA for the CDR3 is TGTGCCAGCAGTACGACAGGGGGCAATCAGCCCCAGCATTTT.

The J gene is TRBJ2-2, the V gene TRBV5-1; no clear D gene. Trimming stripped 0 bases from V and 4 bases from J, with 4 bases between. The CDR3 totals 13 residues. Germline loops: CDR1 SGHRS, CDR2 YFSETQ. The CDR3 region has the DNA TGCGCCAGCAGCTTGGTTCTCACCGGGGAGCTGTTTTTT. Amino acids: CASSLVLTGELFF.

This clone turned up a few times. The gene calls are TRBV7-2 and TRBJ2-5; TRBD2 aligns across 9 bases. Per the germline V gene, CDR1 is SGHTA and CDR2 is FQGNSA. Trimming took 3 bases from V and 4 from J; bases not matched to a gene: 3. The CDR3 contains 14 residues. CDR3 bases: TGTGCCAGCAGCTTGGTACTAGCGGGAGAGACCCAGTACTTC. Amino acids: CASSLVLAGETQYF.

This CDR3 is CASSESGGLGEKLFF. In DNA form, the CDR3 reads TGCGCCAGCAGTGAGTCGGGGGGGCTCGGCGAAAAACTGTTTTTT. The chain is built from TRBV10-1 and TRBJ1-4, with TRBD1 as a possible D gene (6 bases). This CDR3 has 15 amino acids. Trimming stripped 0 bases from V and 8 bases from J, with 13 bases between. Germline CDR1 reads WNHNN; CDR2 reads SYGVQD (reference sequence).

The rearrangement uses TRBV5-5 and TRBJ2-5; TRBD2 agrees at 9 bases. From germline, CDR1 is SGHKS and CDR2 YYEKEE (reference sequence). The CDR3 totals 15 residues. J was trimmed by 2 bases and V by 0 bases; bases with no gene match: 2. CDR3 in DNA: TGTGCCAGCAGCTTGGCCCTAGCGGGGCAAGAGACCCAGTACTTC. It yields the protein CASSLALAGQETQYF.

This chain joins TRBV28 and TRBJ1-3; D not resolved. V was pared by 6 bases and J by 2 bases, with 11 bases between. The germline V gene encodes CDR1 MDHEN and CDR2 SYDVKM. The CDR3 is 14 residues long. CDR3 sequence reads: CASSLGLAGNTIYF. DNA of the CDR3: TGTGCCAGCAGCCTCGGACTAGCTGGAAACACCATATATTTT.

The gene calls are TRBV5-1 and TRBJ2-1; 7 bases agree with TRBD2. In germline, CDR1 is SGHRS, CDR2 YFSETQ. The V and J ends lost 0 bases and 7 bases, in that order; junction bases with no gene match: 7. There are 15 residues in the CDR3. This CDR3 is CASSLVSPGGNEQFF. Written as DNA, the CDR3 is TGCGCCAGCAGCTTGGTGAGCCCGGGAGGTAATGAGCAGTTCTTC.

The rearrangement joins TRBV7-9 to TRBJ2-7; the match to TRBD1 covers 7 bases. The CDR3 totals 15 residues. The V segment lost 3 bases and the J segment 0 bases; nucleotides outside the gene matches: 5. CDR1 and CDR2 from the germline V gene are SEHNR and FQNEAQ (reference sequence). CDR3 residues: CASSFDRARSYEQYF. CDR3 in DNA: TGTGCCAGCAGCTTTGACAGGGCGCGCTCCTACGAGCAGTACTTC.

The chain carries TRBV2 and TRBJ2-4, with D uncertain. Trimming cost V 6 bases and J 3 bases, with 3 bases left between them. The CDR3 has 11 residues. Germline CDR1 SNHLY, CDR2 FYNNEI. This CDR3 is CASSSKNIQYF. The CDR3 nucleotides read TGTGCCAGCAGCAGCAAAAACATTCAGTACTTC.

The chain couples TRBV20-1 to TRBJ2-3; D perhaps matches TRBD2 (6 bases). Trimming stripped 4 bases from V and 7 bases from J, with 9 bases between. The germline V gene has CDR1 DFQATT and CDR2 SNEGSKA (reference sequence). The CDR3 runs to 11 residues. The DNA for the CDR3 is TGCAGTGCTACGGGACTGCATACGCAGTATTTT. Amino acids: CSATGLHTQYF.

This clone was seen a single time. V gene TRBV6-1 combines with J gene TRBJ2-1, with TRBD2 matching 7 bases. Germline V lookup: CDR1 MNHNS, CDR2 SASEGT. J gave up 5 bases and V 2 bases, and 0 bases lay outside the gene matches. This CDR3 contains 13 residues. The CDR3 protein is CASSERGDNEQFF. CDR3 DNA: TGTGCCAGCAGTGAACGGGGGGACAATGAGCAGTTCTTC.